This TCR beta chain was recovered during a study of blood T cells in healthy people across ages. Findings and caveats of the study: Not knowing donor CMV status may have confounded expanded clonotype changes.

This clonotype was recorded a few times. What it binds is not known. Trimming left V 5 bases short and J 4 bases short, with 17 bases between. Germline CDR1 and CDR2: MDHEN and SYDVKM. This CDR3 region has 15 residues. A second PCR of about 7 to 11 cycles used a sample-barcoded 5' primer and a J-beta primer mix. TCRdb processed the 5' RACE reads anew with MiXCR; each CDR3 protein has one entry. The repertoire holds 600,000 to 900,000 distinct CDR3 sequences, approximately 24% seen once, with around 3% in the top ten. A further study also used this sample, focusing on T cells of mothers and their children.

Sample: blood. The J gene is TRBJ1-2, the V gene TRBV28, with a weak D call TRBD1 (5 bases). This clonotype was sampled from a boy aged 5-17 years in good health. The CDR3 sequence: CASSPPKQDFYGYTF. The CDR3 nucleotides are TGTGCCAGCAGTCCCCCCAAACAGGATTTCTATGGCTACACCTTC.